Below, 13 T cell receptor beta chains from the same sample are listed, as sequenced in a study of control samples from healthy donors and cancer patients. Some clones are missing from TCRdb's copy, which holds only in-frame ones; the method was immunoSEQ multiplex PCR. Among tens of thousands of clones listed, roughly 93% were seen once. Sequencing input: PBMCs. The receptor source for this set is a woman in her thirties or forties with lung cancer.

V usage is TRBV2 and J usage is TRBJ1-4; possibly TRBD1 for D (5 bases). The CDR3 is 14 amino acids. Germline V gene sequence: CDR1 SNHLY, CDR2 FYNNEI. With 9 bases removed from V and 4 bases from J, the gap between germline ends came to 15 bases. The CDR3 nucleotides are TGTGCCAGTTCGGGGGGGTCCGGTAATGAAAAACTGTTTTTT. Its translation is CASSGGSGNEKLFF. Filled out from reference TRBV2 and TRBJ1-4, the complete variable domain reads EPEVTQTPSHQVTQMGQEVILRCVPISNHLYFYWYRQILGQKVEFLVSFYNNEISEKSEIFDDQFSVERPDGSNFTLKIRSTKLEDSAMYFCASSGGSGNEKLFFGSGTQLSVL.

The CDR3 sequence is CAISREGDYGYTF. The CDR3 DNA reads TGTGCCATCAGTCGGGAGGGGGACTATGGCTACACCTTC. The J gene is TRBJ1-2, the V gene TRBV10-3, with D perhaps TRBD1 (6 bases). Germline V lookup: CDR1 ENHRY, CDR2 SYGVKD. Between the trimmed V and J ends, which lost 5 bases and 3 bases, there was a span of 10 bases. The CDR3 consists of 13 residues.

This clone has a single count. V gene TRBV30 combines with J gene TRBJ1-2; possibly TRBD1 for D (5 bases). Per germline, CDR1 GTSNPN and CDR2 SVGIG (reference sequence). The CDR3 has 13 amino acids. V shed 0 bases and J shed 8 bases, with 13 bases lying between them. In DNA, the CDR3 is TGTGCCTGGAGTGTACTCGGGACCCAGGGCTACACCTTC. Translated, it gives CAWSVLGTQGYTF. Complete variable domain (other parts from reference TRBV30 and TRBJ1-2): SQTIHQWPATLVQPVGSPLSLECTVEGTSNPNLYWYRQAAGRGLQLLFYSVGIGQISSEVPQNLSASRPQDRQFILSSKKLLLSDSGFYLCAWSVLGTQGYTFGSGTRLTVV.

The chain has TRBV6-6 and TRBJ1-1; D may be TRBD1 (5 bases). Germline values: CDR1 MNHNY, CDR2 SVGAGI (reference sequence). V was cut by 9 bases and J by 5 bases, with 7 bases left in between. This CDR3 is 10 amino acids long. The CDR3 nucleotides read TGTGCCAGTTGGGGGACTGAAGCTTTCTTT. Translated, it gives CASWGTEAFF.

This clone was seen only once. This chain uses TRBV28 with TRBJ2-5; no definite D call. The length of the CDR3 is 14 residues. V shed 6 bases and J shed 3 bases, with 14 bases lying between them. Per the germline V gene, CDR1 is MDHEN and CDR2 is SYDVKM. The CDR3 nucleotides read TGTGCCAGCAGCCCCCGAAATTCCGAAGAGACCCAGTACTTC. Translated: CASSPRNSEETQYF.

V usage is TRBV29-1 and J usage is TRBJ1-2; tentative D call: TRBD1 (5 bases). The CDR3 consists of 14 residues. V was shortened by 1 base and J by 7 bases, with 16 bases between the two germline ends. The germline gives CDR1 SQVTM, CDR2 ANQGSEA. CDR3 DNA sequence: TGCAGCGTTGAAGTGTGGGAGGGGAAAGCTGGCTACACCTTC. Amino acid sequence: CSVEVWEGKAGYTF.

The chain links TRBV18 to TRBJ2-7; D is perhaps TRBD2 (6 bases). The germline V gene has CDR1 KGHSH and CDR2 LQKENI. The CDR3 totals 12 residues. V was shortened by 1 base and J by 5 bases, with 6 bases between the two germline ends. CDR3 coding DNA: TGTGCCAGCTCACCACGGGGGGACGAGCAGTACTTC. This translates into CASSPRGDEQYF.

Comment on this clone: The sample carries other DNA sequences with the same CDR3. This chain joins TRBV5-5 and TRBJ2-7; TRBD1 might be the D (6 bases). CDR1 SGHKS and CDR2 YYEKEE come from the germline V gene (reference sequence). CDR3 length: 14 residues. Trimming pared 5 bases from V and 4 bases from J, leaving 16 bases between. CDR3 in DNA: TGTGCCAGCAGAGATGGCAGGGGTGGTTACGAGCAGTACTTC. It encodes CASRDGRGGYEQYF.

The V and J genes are TRBV28 and TRBJ1-5; TRBD1 might be the D (5 bases). Germline CDR1 reads MDHEN; CDR2 reads SYDVKM. The CDR3 sequence is 14 residues long. The V end lost 6 bases, the J end lost 2 bases, and 11 bases lay between the germline ends. DNA for the CDR3: TGTGCCAGCAGGTGGACATTGGGCAATCAGCCCCAGCATTTT. It is translated as CASRWTLGNQPQHF.

CDR3 in amino acids: CASSLGGQSGNTIYF. The CDR3 DNA is TGCGCCAGCAGCCTGGGTGGGCAGTCAGGAAACACCATATATTTT. The genes are TRBV5-1 and TRBJ1-3; D is ambiguous. The CDR3 is 15 amino acids. V was pared by 4 bases and J by 4 bases, with 15 bases between. Germline V gene sequence: CDR1 SGHRS, CDR2 YFSETQ.

The chain uses TRBV5-1 and TRBJ1-6; no firm D call. Germline V lookup: CDR1 SGHRS, CDR2 YFSETQ. Trimming removed 4 bases from V and 10 bases from J, with 24 bases in between. The CDR3 consists of 17 residues. As DNA, the CDR3 is TGCGCCAGCAGCCCCTGGGAGGGATCGAGAGATCGGTCACCCCTCCACTTT. Translation: CASSPWEGSRDRSPLHF.

The chain has TRBV7-2 and TRBJ1-1, with TRBD1 as a possible D gene (5 bases). Germline values: CDR1 SGHTA, CDR2 FQGNSA. Trimming stripped 7 bases from V and 2 bases from J, with 11 bases between. The CDR3 has 13 residues. The CDR3 nucleotides read TGTGCCAGCAAAAGAGGACATAACACTGAAGCTTTCTTT. Its translation is CASKRGHNTEAFF.

CDR3 sequence reads: CASGLAGAQQFF. The CDR3 nucleotides read TGCGCCAGCGGACTAGCGGGGGCCCAGCAGTTCTTC. The V call is TRBV4-1, the J call TRBJ2-1, with 13 nucleotides matching TRBD2. Germline V gives CDR1 MGHRA, CDR2 YSYEKL. The CDR3 is made up of 12 amino acids. V was pared by 8 bases and J by 11 bases, with 3 bases of the junction left unmatched.